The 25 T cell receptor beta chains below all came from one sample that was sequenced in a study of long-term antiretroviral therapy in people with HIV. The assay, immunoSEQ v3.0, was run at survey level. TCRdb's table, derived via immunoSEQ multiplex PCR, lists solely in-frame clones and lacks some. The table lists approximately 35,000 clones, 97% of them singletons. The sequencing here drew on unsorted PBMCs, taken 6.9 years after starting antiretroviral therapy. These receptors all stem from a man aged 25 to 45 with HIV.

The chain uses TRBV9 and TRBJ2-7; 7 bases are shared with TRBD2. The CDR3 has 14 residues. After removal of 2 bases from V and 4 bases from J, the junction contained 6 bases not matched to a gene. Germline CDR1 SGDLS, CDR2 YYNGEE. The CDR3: CASSVSSGSYEQYF. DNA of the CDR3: TGTGCCAGCAGCGTGTCTAGCGGAAGTTACGAGCAGTACTTC.

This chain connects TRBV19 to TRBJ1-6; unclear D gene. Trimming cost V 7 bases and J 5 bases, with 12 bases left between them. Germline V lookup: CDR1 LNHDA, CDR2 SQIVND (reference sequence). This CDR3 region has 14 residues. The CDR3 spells CASNHRSHNSPLHF. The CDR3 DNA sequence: TGTGCCAGTAACCATCGGTCCCATAATTCACCCCTCCACTTT.

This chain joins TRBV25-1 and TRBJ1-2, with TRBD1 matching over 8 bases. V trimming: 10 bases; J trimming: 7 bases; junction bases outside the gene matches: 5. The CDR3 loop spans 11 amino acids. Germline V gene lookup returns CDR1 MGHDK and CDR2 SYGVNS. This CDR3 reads CATDRGAGYTF. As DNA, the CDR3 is TGTGCCACCGACAGGGGAGCTGGCTACACCTTC.

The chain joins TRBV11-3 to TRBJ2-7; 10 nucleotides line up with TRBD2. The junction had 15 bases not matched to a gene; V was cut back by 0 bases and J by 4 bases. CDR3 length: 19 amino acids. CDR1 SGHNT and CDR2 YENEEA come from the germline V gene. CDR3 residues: CASSLEGGTSEPRSYEQYF. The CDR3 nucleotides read TGTGCCAGCAGCTTAGAGGGGGGGACTAGCGAGCCAAGGAGTTACGAGCAGTACTTC.

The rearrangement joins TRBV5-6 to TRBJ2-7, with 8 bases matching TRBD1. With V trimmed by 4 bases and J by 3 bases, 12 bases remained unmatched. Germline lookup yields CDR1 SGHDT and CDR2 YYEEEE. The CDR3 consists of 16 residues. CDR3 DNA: TGTGCCAGCAGCCCCTTCCAGGGGGCGACTATCTACGAGCAGTACTTC. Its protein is CASSPFQGATIYEQYF. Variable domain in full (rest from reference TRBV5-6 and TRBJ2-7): DAGVTQSPTHLIKTRGQQVTLRCSPKSGHDTVSWYQQALGQGPQFIFQYYEEEERQRGNFPDRFSGHQFPNYSSELNVNALLLGDSALYLCASSPFQGATIYEQYFGPGTRLTVT.

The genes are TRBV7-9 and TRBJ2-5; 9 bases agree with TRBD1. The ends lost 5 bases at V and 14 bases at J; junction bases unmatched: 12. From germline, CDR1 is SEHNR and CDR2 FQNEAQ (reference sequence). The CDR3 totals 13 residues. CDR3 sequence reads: CASSPMGTGSLYF. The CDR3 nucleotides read TGTGCCAGCAGCCCGATGGGGACAGGGAGTCTTTACTTC.

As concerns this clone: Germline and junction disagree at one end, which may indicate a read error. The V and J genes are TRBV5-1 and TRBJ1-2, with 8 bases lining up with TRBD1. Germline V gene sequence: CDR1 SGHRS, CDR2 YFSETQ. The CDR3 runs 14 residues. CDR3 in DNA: TGCGCCAGCAGATCCGGGACAGGAGTATACGCTCTCTCATTC. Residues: CASRSGTGVYALSF.

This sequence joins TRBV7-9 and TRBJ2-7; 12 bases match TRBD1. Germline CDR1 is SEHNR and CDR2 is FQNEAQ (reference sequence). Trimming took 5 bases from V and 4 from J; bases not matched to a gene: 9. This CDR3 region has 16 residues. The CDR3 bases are TGTGCCAGCAGCCGTATTGGGACAGGGGGCTGGTACGAGCAGTACTTC. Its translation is CASSRIGTGGWYEQYF.

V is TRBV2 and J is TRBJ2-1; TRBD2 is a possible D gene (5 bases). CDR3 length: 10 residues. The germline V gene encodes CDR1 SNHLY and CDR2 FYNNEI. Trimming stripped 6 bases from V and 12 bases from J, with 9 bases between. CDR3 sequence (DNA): TGTGCCAGCAGAGGGAGAGGGCAGTTCTTC. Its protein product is CASRGRGQFF.

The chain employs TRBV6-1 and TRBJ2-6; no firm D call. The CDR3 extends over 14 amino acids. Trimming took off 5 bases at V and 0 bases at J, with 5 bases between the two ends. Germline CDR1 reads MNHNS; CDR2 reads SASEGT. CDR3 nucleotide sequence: TGTGCCAGCAGTCTGGGCTCTGGGGCCAACGTCCTGACTTTC. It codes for CASSLGSGANVLTF.

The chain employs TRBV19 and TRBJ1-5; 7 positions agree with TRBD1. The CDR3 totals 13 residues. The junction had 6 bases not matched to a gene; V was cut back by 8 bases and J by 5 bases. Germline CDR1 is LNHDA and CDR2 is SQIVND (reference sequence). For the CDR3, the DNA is TGTGCCAGTCGACAGGGCTGGGATCAGCCCCAGCATTTT. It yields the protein CASRQGWDQPQHF.

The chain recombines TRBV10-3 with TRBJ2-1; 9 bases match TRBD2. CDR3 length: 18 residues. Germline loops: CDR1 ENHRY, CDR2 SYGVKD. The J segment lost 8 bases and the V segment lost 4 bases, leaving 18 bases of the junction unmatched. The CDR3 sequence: CAISGGSGSEGFSDEQFF. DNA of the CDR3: TGTGCCATCAGTGGTGGTAGCGGGAGCGAGGGTTTTTCCGATGAGCAGTTCTTC.

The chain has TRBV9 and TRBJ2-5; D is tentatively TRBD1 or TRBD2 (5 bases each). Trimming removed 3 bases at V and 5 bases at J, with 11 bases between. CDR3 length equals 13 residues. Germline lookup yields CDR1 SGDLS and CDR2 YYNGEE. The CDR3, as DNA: TGTGCCAGCAGCGGGAGAGGGGTCGAGACCCAGTACTTC. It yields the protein CASSGRGVETQYF. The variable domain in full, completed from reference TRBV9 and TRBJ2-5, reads DSGVTQTPKHLITATGQRVTLRCSPRSGDLSVYWYQQSLDQGLQFLIQYYNGEERAKGNILERFSAQQFPDLHSELNLSSLELGDSALYFCASSGRGVETQYFGPGTRLLVL.

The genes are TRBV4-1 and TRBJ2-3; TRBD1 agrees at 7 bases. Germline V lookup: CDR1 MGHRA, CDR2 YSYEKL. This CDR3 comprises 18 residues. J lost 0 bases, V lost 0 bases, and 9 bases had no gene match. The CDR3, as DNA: TGCGCCAGCAGCCAAGAACAGGGGCTCGACCTTAGCACAGATACGCAGTATTTT. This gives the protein CASSQEQGLDLSTDTQYF.

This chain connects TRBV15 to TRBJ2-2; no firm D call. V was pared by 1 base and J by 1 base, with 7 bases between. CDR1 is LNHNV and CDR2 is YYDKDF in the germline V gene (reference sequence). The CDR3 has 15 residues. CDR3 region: CATSRGAGNTGELFF. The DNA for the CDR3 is TGTGCCACCAGCAGAGGGGCAGGGAACACCGGGGAGCTGTTTTTT.

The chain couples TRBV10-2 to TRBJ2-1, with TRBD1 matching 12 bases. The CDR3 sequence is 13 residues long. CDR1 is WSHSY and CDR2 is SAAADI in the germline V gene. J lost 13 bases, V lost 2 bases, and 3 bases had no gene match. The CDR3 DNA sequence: TGCGCCAGCAGTGAGGTCGGGACAGGGGGCCAGTTCTTC. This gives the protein CASSEVGTGGQFF.

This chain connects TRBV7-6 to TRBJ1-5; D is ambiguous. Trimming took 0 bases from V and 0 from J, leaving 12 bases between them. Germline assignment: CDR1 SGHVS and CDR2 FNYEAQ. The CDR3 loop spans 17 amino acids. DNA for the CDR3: TGTGCCAGCAGCTTAGCGATAGGCAGTGGTAGCAATCAGCCCCAGCATTTT. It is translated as CASSLAIGSGSNQPQHF.

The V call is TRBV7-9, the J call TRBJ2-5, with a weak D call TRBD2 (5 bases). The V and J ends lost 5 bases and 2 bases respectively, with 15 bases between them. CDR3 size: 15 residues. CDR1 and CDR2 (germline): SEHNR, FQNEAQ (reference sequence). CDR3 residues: CASSPHLAPQETQYF. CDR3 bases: TGTGCCAGCAGCCCCCATTTAGCGCCACAAGAGACCCAGTACTTC.

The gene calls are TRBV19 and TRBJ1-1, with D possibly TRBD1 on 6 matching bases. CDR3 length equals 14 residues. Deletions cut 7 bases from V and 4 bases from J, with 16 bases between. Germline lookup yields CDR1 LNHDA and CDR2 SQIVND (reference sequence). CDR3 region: CASTPGGSSTEAFF. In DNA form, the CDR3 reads TGTGCCAGTACCCCGGGGGGCTCTTCCACTGAAGCTTTCTTT.

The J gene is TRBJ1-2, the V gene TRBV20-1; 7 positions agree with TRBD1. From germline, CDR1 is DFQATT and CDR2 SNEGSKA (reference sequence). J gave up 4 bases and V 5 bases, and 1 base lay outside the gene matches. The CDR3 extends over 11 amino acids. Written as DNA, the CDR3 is TGCAGTGCTGGGACAGTCTATGGCTACACCTTC. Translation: CSAGTVYGYTF.

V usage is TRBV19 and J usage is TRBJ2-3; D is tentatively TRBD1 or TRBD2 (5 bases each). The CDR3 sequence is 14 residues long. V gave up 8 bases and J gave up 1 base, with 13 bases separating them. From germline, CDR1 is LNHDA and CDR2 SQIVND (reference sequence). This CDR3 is CASLGRAGTDTQYF. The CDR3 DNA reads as TGTGCCAGTTTGGGGCGGGCCGGCACAGATACGCAGTATTTT.

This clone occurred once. CDR3: CASSLFRQETQYF. The CDR3 region has the DNA TGTGCCAGCAGCTTATTCCGCCAAGAGACCCAGTACTTC. The chain has TRBV7-9 and TRBJ2-5; the D is unclear. V lost 2 bases and J 1 base, leaving 5 bases between the germline ends. The CDR3 loop spans 13 amino acids. Per germline, CDR1 SEHNR and CDR2 FQNEAQ (reference sequence).

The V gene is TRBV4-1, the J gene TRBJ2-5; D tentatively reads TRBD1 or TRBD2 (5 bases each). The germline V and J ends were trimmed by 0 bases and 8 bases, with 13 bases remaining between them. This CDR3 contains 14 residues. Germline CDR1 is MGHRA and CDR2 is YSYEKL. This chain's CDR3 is CASSQDPARGTQYF. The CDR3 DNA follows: TGCGCCAGCAGCCAAGATCCCGCGAGGGGAACCCAGTACTTC.

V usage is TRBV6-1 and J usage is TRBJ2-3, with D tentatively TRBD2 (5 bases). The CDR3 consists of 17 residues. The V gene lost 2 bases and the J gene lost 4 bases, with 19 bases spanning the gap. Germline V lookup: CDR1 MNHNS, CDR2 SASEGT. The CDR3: CASSESGKWYGADTQYF. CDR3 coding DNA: TGTGCCAGCAGTGAAAGCGGCAAGTGGTATGGTGCAGATACGCAGTATTTT.

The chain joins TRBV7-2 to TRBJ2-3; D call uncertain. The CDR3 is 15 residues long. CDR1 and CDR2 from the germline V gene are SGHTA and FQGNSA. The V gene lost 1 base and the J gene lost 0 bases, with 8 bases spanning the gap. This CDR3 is CASSLVSDSTDTQYF. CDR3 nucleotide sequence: TGTGCCAGCAGCTTAGTATCAGATAGCACAGATACGCAGTATTTT.